Following are 3 T cell receptor beta chains from one sample sequenced in a study of shared clonotypes between healthy human individuals. This table comes from immunoSEQ multiplex PCR, and its TCRdb copy is limited to in-frame clones, with some not included. This table has about 960,000 clones, approximately 80% appearing once. The sample consisted of memory CD4+ T cells sorted from blood. Subset: CD45RA-negative fraction. Receptors originate from a man aged 18 to 29 in good health.

This clone showed up just a few times. V usage is TRBV2 and J usage is TRBJ1-1; unclear D gene. Trimming removed 5 bases from V and 0 bases from J, with 7 bases in between. Germline loops: CDR1 SNHLY, CDR2 FYNNEI. This CDR3 comprises 13 residues. The CDR3 DNA reads as TGTGCCAGCAGTCCCTACCTGAACACTGAAGCTTTCTTT. Residues: CASSPYLNTEAFF.

For this clone: Other DNA variants within this sample encode the same CDR3. The chain has TRBV5-1 and TRBJ2-7; D is unclear. The CDR3 spans 12 residues. The germline V and J ends were trimmed by 4 bases and 2 bases, with 7 bases remaining between them. Germline loops: CDR1 SGHRS, CDR2 YFSETQ. Written as DNA, the CDR3 is TGCGCCAGCAGCCCTGGTGCCTACGAGCAGTACTTC. Its protein is CASSPGAYEQYF.

This clone turned up a few times. The genes are TRBV18 and TRBJ1-1; D is possibly TRBD1 (5 bases). Germline values: CDR1 KGHSH, CDR2 LQKENI. The CDR3 covers 13 residues. V lost 6 bases and J 6 bases, leaving 14 bases between the germline ends. The CDR3 spells CASSSSGDAEAFF. The CDR3 DNA sequence: TGTGCCAGCTCCTCCAGTGGGGACGCTGAAGCTTTCTTT. Combining the CDR3 with reference TRBV18 and TRBJ1-1 gives the whole variable domain NAGVMQNPRHLVRRRGQEARLRCSPMKGHSHVYWYRQLPEEGLKFMVYLQKENIIDESGMPKERFSAEFPKEGPSILRIQQVVRGDSAAYFCASSSSGDAEAFFGQGTRLTVV.